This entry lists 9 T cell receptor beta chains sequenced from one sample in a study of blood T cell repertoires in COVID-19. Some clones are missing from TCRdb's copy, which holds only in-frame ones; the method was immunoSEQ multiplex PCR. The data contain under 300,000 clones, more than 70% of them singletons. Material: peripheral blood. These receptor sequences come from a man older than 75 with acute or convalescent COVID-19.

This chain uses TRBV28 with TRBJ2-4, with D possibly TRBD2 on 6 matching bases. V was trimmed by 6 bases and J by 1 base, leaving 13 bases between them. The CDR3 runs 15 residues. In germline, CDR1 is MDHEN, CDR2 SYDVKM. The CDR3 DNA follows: TGTGCCAGCAGCTTTGGCGGGATGGCCAAAAACATTCAGTACTTC. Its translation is CASSFGGMAKNIQYF.

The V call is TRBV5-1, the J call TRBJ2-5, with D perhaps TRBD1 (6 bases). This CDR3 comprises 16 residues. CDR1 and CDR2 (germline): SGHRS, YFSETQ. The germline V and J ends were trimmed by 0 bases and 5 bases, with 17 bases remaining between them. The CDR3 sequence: CASSLGGQGIRETQYF. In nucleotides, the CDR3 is TGCGCCAGCAGCTTGGGTGGCCAGGGGATCCGGGAGACCCAGTACTTC.

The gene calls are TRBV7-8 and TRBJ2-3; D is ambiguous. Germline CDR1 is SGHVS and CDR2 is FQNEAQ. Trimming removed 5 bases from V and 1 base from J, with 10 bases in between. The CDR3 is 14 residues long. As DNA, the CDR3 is TGTGCCAGCAGCCCGACAACCGGCACAGATACGCAGTATTTT. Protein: CASSPTTGTDTQYF.

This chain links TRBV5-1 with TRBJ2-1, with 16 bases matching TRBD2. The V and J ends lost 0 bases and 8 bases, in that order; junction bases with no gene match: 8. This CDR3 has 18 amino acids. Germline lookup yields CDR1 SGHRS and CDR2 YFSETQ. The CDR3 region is CASSLAPGLAGGLHEQFF. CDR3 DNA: TGCGCCAGCAGCTTGGCCCCGGGACTAGCGGGGGGGCTCCATGAGCAGTTCTTC. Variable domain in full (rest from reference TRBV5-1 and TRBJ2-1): KAGVTQTPRYLIKTRGQQVTLSCSPISGHRSVSWYQQTPGQGLQFLFEYFSETQRNKGNFPGRFSGRQFSNSRSEMNVSTLELGDSALYLCASSLAPGLAGGLHEQFFGPGTRLTVL.

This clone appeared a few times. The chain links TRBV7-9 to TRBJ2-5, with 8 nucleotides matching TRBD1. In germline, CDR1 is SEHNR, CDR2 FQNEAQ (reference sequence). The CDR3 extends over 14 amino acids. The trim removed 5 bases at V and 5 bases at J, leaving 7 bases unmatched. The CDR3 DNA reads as TGTGCCAGCAGCGAAGGACAGGGTCTTGAGACCCAGTACTTC. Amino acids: CASSEGQGLETQYF. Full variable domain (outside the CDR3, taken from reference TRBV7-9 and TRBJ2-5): DTGVSQNPRHKITKRGQNVTFRCDPISEHNRLYWYRQTLGQGPEFLTYFQNEAQLEKSRLLSDRFSAERPKGSFSTLEIQRTEQGDSAMYLCASSEGQGLETQYFGPGTRLLVL.

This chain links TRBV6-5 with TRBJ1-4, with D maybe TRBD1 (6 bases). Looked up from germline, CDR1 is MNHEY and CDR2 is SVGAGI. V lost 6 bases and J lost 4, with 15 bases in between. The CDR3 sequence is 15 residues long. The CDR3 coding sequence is TGTGCCAGCAGCCAGAGGGGGGGCAGTAATGAAAAACTGTTTTTT. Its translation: CASSQRGGSNEKLFF.

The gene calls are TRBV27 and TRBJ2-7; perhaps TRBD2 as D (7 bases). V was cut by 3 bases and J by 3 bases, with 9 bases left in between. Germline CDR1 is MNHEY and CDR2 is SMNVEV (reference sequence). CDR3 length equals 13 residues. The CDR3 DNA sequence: TGTGCCAGCAGTTTGGGGGGGCTCTACGAGCAGTACTTC. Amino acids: CASSLGGLYEQYF.

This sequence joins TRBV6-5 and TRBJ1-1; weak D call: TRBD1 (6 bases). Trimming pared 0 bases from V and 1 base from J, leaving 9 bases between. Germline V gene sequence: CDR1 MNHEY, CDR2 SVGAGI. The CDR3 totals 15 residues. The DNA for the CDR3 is TGTGCCAGCAGTTACTCGGGGGCGAAGAACACTGAAGCTTTCTTT. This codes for CASSYSGAKNTEAFF.

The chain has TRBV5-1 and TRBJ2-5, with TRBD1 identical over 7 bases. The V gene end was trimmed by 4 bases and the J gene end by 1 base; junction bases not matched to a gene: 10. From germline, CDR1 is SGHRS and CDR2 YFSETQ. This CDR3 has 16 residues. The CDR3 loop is CASSRTGELTQETQYF. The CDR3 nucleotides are TGCGCCAGCAGCCGTACAGGGGAATTAACCCAAGAGACCCAGTACTTC. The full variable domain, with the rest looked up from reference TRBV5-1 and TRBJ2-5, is KAGVTQTPRYLIKTRGQQVTLSCSPISGHRSVSWYQQTPGQGLQFLFEYFSETQRNKGNFPGRFSGRQFSNSRSEMNVSTLELGDSALYLCASSRTGELTQETQYFGPGTRLLVL.